What follows are 23 T cell receptor beta chains derived from one specimen sequenced in a study of CD8+CD57+ T cells in acquired aplastic anemia. All patients picked for sequencing had shown, by flow cytometry, an expansion of CD8+CD57+ cells. Profiling that covered TCR beta VDJ and CDR3 relied on genomic DNA as its template. One entry per CDR3 protein results from TCRdb running MiXCR on the reads. The sample yields over 150,000 distinct CDR3 sequences, about 70% seen once. Sample: sorted CD4+, CD8+, or CD8+CD57+ T cells (not recorded which) from PBMCs. These receptors were collected from a human donor with aplastic anemia.

The chain couples TRBV6-1 to TRBJ2-7, with a possible D match to TRBD1 (5 bases). The V gene's germline CDR1 is MNHNS and CDR2 SASEGT. V lost 0 bases, J lost 6 bases, and 12 bases lay in between. This CDR3 is built from 14 residues. The CDR3, as DNA: TGTGCCAGCAGTGAAGCAGGCAGGGAAGGCGAGCAGTACTTC. Its translation is CASSEAGREGEQYF.

The chain recombines TRBV10-3 with TRBJ2-7; 13 bases match TRBD2. Germline CDR1 and CDR2: ENHRY and SYGVKD. The J segment lost 3 bases and the V segment lost 7 bases, leaving 9 bases of the junction unmatched. The CDR3 covers 16 residues. The CDR3: CAINEGGLAGHYEQYF. CDR3 in DNA: TGTGCCATCAACGAAGGGGGACTAGCGGGGCACTACGAGCAGTACTTC.

On this clonotype itself: The junction shows a germline mismatch at one end, possibly a read error. V is TRBV7-7 and J is TRBJ2-7; D not resolved. This CDR3 has 13 amino acids. CDR1 SSHAT and CDR2 FNYEAQ come from the germline V gene (reference sequence). The CDR3 DNA sequence: TGTGCTAGCAGCTTAGCACTCTCCTACGAGCAGTACTTC. Protein sequence: CASSLALSYEQYF.

With regard to this clonotype: The junction does not match germline at one end; this may be a read error. V is TRBV7-7 and J is TRBJ2-2, with D uncertain. Germline CDR1 is SSHAT and CDR2 is FNYEAQ (reference sequence). The CDR3 spans 14 residues. The CDR3 region has the DNA TGTGCTAGCAGCTTAAGGCAGAGCACCGGGGAGCTGTTTTTT. It encodes CASSLRQSTGELFF.

This clonotype came up once. The chain combines TRBV20-1 with TRBJ2-2; 15 positions agree with TRBD2. This CDR3 comprises 17 residues. The J segment lost 0 bases and the V segment lost 6 bases, leaving 5 bases of the junction unmatched. Looked up from germline, CDR1 is DFQATT and CDR2 is SNEGSKA (reference sequence). DNA of the CDR3: TGCAGTGCAATGGGGACTAGCGGGGGGCCGAACACCGGGGAGCTGTTTTTT. It encodes CSAMGTSGGPNTGELFF.

As for this clonotype: A much larger clone lies one base from this, so it may be a read error. V gene TRBV19 combines with J gene TRBJ2-3; a possible D gene is TRBD2 (6 bases). Trimming cost V 4 bases and J 4 bases, with 18 bases left between them. The CDR3 sequence is 16 residues long. Germline V gene data show CDR1 as LNHDA and CDR2 as SQIVND (reference sequence). CDR3 loop: CASSRLARTSADTQYF. CDR3 sequence (DNA): TGTGCCAGTAGTAGGCTAGCGAGAACAAGTGCAGATACGCAGTATTTT.

The chain couples TRBV24-1 to TRBJ2-3, with 9 bases identical to TRBD1. The V gene's germline CDR1 is KGHDR and CDR2 SFDVKD. Losses at the gene ends were 5 bases for V and 4 bases for J; bases not matched to a gene: 9. CDR3 length: 16 amino acids. The CDR3: CATSGHGTGWADTQYF. The CDR3, as DNA: TGTGCCACCAGTGGGCATGGGACAGGGTGGGCAGATACGCAGTATTTT.

V usage is TRBV7-3 and J usage is TRBJ2-1; D not resolved. Per germline, CDR1 SGHTA and CDR2 FQGTGA. This CDR3 is 14 amino acids long. V lost 2 bases to trimming and J lost 2 bases, with 7 bases between them. CDR3 coding DNA: TGTGCCAGCAGCTTACAGGCCACCTACAATGAGCAGTTCTTC. Its protein is CASSLQATYNEQFF.

This chain joins TRBV10-3 and TRBJ1-2, with a weak D call TRBD1 (5 bases). Germline V gene lookup returns CDR1 ENHRY and CDR2 SYGVKD. V was trimmed by 3 bases and J by 3 bases, leaving 8 bases between them. The CDR3 sequence is 13 residues long. The CDR3 DNA sequence: TGTGCCATCAGTGAAAGGGGTGACTATGGCTACACCTTC. As protein: CAISERGDYGYTF.

In its sample, this clonotype is medium-sized (0.01 to 0.1%). The V gene is TRBV10-3, the J gene TRBJ2-7, with unresolved D. There are 14 residues in the CDR3. With 0 bases removed from V and 1 base from J, the gap between germline ends came to 7 bases. Per germline, CDR1 ENHRY and CDR2 SYGVKD. DNA of the CDR3: TGTGCCATCAGTGAGTCGAGTCAGTCCTACGAGCAGTACGTC. Its translation is CAISESSQSYEQYV.

This sequence joins TRBV2 and TRBJ1-6, with TRBD1 matching over 8 bases. CDR3 length equals 15 residues. Germline-derived CDR1 and CDR2 are SNHLY and FYNNEI. V shed 6 bases, J shed 7 bases, and the junction held 8 bases outside the gene matches. The CDR3 here is CASSARGLGNSPLHF. CDR3 sequence (DNA): TGTGCCAGCAGCGCCAGGGGGCTAGGAAATTCACCCCTCCACTTT.

V and J are TRBV19 and TRBJ1-5; TRBD1 is a possible D gene (5 bases). Germline assignment: CDR1 LNHDA and CDR2 SQIVND (reference sequence). This CDR3 is built from 15 residues. The V gene lost 4 bases and the J gene lost 6 bases, with 16 bases spanning the gap. In nucleotides, the CDR3 is TGTGCCAGTAGTACCAGCGAGGGGAGTAGTCAGCCCCAGCATTTT. Translated: CASSTSEGSSQPQHF. The variable domain in full, with the rest retrieved from reference TRBV19 and TRBJ1-5, is DGGITQSPKYLFRKEGQNVTLSCEQNLNHDAMYWYRQDPGQGLRLIYYSQIVNDFQKGDIAEGYSVSREKKESFPLTVTSAQKNPTAFYLCASSTSEGSSQPQHFGDGTRLSIL.

This clonotype was counted between two and nine times. The chain combines TRBV20-1 with TRBJ2-5, with D perhaps TRBD2 (7 bases). The V end was cut by 7 bases, the J end by 5 bases, with 17 bases between. This CDR3 contains 13 residues. The germline gives CDR1 DFQATT, CDR2 SNEGSKA (reference sequence). In DNA, the CDR3 is TGCAGTGGGACGGCGCGGGGGCGGGAGACCCAGTACTTC. This gives the protein CSGTARGRETQYF.

The chain carries TRBV7-2 and TRBJ2-5; D uncertain. V lost 1 base, J lost 2 bases, and 11 bases lay in between. Germline assignment: CDR1 SGHTA and CDR2 FQGNSA. The CDR3 contains 15 residues. The CDR3 here is CASSLGAAVQETQYF. The CDR3 DNA follows: TGTGCCAGCAGCTTAGGGGCAGCTGTACAAGAGACCCAGTACTTC.

This rearrangement joins TRBV20-1 to TRBJ2-5; the match to TRBD2 covers 12 bases. The germline V gene encodes CDR1 DFQATT and CDR2 SNEGSKA (reference sequence). The V gene end was trimmed by 6 bases and the J gene end by 2 bases; junction bases not matched to a gene: 4. The CDR3 has 14 amino acids. The CDR3 reads CSAATSGGQETQYF. CDR3 nucleotides: TGCAGTGCCGCGACTAGCGGGGGACAAGAGACCCAGTACTTC.

The rearrangement uses TRBV15 and TRBJ2-2; the D is unclear. This CDR3 comprises 13 residues. Germline lookup yields CDR1 LNHNV and CDR2 YYDKDF (reference sequence). Trimming removed 3 bases at V and 4 bases at J, with 6 bases between. The CDR3 sequence is CATSRGITGELFF. The CDR3 DNA is TGTGCCACCAGCAGGGGGATCACCGGGGAGCTGTTTTTT.

Details on this clonotype: The junction differs from germline at one of its ends, possibly a read error. This chain uses TRBV5-1 with TRBJ1-4, with 7 bases matching TRBD1. CDR1 is SGHRS, CDR2 YFSETQ, per germline. The CDR3 is made up of 16 amino acids. The CDR3 DNA is TGTGCCAGCAGCGCCGGGACAGTTCTGCCTAATGAAAAACTGTTTTTT. Protein product: CASSAGTVLPNEKLFF.

V usage is TRBV7-2 and J usage is TRBJ1-6; no clear D. Trimming left V 4 bases short and J 10 bases short, with 11 bases between. This CDR3 is 13 amino acids long. The V gene's germline CDR1 is SGHTA and CDR2 FQGNSA. The CDR3 bases are TGTGCCAGCAGCTCTCTAGATCTGTCACCCCTCCACTTT. Its translation: CASSSLDLSPLHF.

The rearrangement uses TRBV7-2 and TRBJ2-2; TRBD1 aligns across 9 bases. Germline V gene sequence: CDR1 SGHTA, CDR2 FQGNSA. This CDR3 has 15 amino acids. The ends lost 6 bases at V and 2 bases at J; junction bases unmatched: 4. This CDR3 reads CASSYRGRNTGELFF. CDR3 in DNA: TGTGCCAGCAGTTACAGGGGGCGCAACACCGGGGAGCTGTTTTTT.

The genes are TRBV29-1 and TRBJ1-2; 8 bases match TRBD1. After removal of 6 bases from V and 3 bases from J, the junction contained 9 bases not matched to a gene. Germline V gene lookup returns CDR1 SQVTM and CDR2 ANQGSEA. The CDR3 sequence is 14 residues long. The CDR3 spells CSVAGGTTDYGYTF. DNA of the CDR3: TGCAGCGTGGCAGGGGGCACTACGGACTATGGCTACACCTTC.

Many counts were recorded for this clonotype. The V and J genes are TRBV20-1 and TRBJ2-1; 10 nucleotides line up with TRBD2. Unmatched junction bases numbered 6, after V lost 0 bases and J lost 4 bases. This CDR3 region has 16 residues. CDR1 and CDR2 from the germline V gene are DFQATT and SNEGSKA (reference sequence). The DNA for the CDR3 is TGCAGTGCTAGAGATAAGGAGCGGGGGGGATACAATGAGCAGTTCTTC. It yields the protein CSARDKERGGYNEQFF.

This clonotype was observed a single time. The CDR3 protein is CASSLGQGTTDTQYF. The DNA of the CDR3 is TGTGCCAGCAGCTTGGGACAGGGGACAACCGATACGCAGTATTTT. This chain joins TRBV5-5 and TRBJ2-3; TRBD1 agrees at 8 bases. The V gene's germline CDR1 is SGHKS and CDR2 YYEKEE (reference sequence). V shed 0 bases and J 6 bases; nucleotides not matched to a gene: 6. The CDR3 extends over 15 amino acids.

This sequence joins TRBV10-3 and TRBJ1-1; perhaps TRBD1 as D (6 bases). The V end lost 5 bases, the J end lost 6 bases, and 22 bases lay between the germline ends. Germline CDR1 reads ENHRY; CDR2 reads SYGVKD. The CDR3 extends over 16 amino acids. CDR3 coding DNA: TGTGCCATCAGTACCGGCCAAGGGGGGGGGACGTCTGAAGCTTTCTTT. Protein: CAISTGQGGGTSEAFF.